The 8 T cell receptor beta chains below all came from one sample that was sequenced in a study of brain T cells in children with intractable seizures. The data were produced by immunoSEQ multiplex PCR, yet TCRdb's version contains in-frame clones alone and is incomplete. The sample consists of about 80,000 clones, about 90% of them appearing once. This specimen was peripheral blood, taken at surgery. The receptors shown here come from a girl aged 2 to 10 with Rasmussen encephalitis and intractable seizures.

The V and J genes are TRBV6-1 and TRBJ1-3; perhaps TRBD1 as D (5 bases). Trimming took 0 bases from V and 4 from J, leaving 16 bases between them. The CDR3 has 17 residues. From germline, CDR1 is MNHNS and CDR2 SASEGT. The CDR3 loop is CASSEAPPRGLGNTIYF. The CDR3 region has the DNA TGTGCCAGCAGTGAAGCCCCTCCACGGGGCTTGGGAAACACCATATATTTT.

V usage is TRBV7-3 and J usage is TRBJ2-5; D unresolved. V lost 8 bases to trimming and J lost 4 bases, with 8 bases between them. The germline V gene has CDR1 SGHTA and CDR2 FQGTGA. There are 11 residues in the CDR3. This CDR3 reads CASGLGETQYF. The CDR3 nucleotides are TGTGCCAGCGGCCTAGGAGAGACCCAGTACTTC.

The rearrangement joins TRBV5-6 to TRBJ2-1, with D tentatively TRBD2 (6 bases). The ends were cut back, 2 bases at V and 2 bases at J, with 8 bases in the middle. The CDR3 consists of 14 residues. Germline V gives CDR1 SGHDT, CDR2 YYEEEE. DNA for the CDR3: TGTGCCAGCAGCTTCAGGACTACCTACAATGAGCAGTTCTTC. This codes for CASSFRTTYNEQFF.

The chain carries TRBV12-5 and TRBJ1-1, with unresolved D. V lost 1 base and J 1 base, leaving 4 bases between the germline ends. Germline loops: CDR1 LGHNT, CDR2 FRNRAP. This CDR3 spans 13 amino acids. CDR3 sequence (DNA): TGTGCTAGTGGTTTGGGGGGGAACACTGAAGCTTTCTTT. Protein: CASGLGGNTEAFF.

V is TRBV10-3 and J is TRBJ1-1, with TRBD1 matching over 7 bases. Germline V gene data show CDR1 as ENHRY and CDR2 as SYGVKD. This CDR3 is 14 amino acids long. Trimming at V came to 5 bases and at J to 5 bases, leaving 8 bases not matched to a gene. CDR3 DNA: TGTGCCATCAGTAGACAGGGAGAGGGAACTGAAGCTTTCTTT. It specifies CAISRQGEGTEAFF.

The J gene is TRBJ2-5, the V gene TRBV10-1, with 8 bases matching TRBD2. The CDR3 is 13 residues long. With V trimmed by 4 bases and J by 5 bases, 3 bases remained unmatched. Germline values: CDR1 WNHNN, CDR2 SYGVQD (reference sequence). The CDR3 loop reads CASSGRGDETQYF. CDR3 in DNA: TGCGCCAGCAGTGGGCGGGGGGACGAGACCCAGTACTTC.

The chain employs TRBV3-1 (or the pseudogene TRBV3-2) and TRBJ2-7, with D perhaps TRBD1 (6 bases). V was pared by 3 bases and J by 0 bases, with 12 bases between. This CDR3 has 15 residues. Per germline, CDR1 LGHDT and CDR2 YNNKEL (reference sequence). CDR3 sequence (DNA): TGTGCCAGCAGCCATTCAACAGGGAACTCCTACGAGCAGTACTTC. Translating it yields CASSHSTGNSYEQYF.

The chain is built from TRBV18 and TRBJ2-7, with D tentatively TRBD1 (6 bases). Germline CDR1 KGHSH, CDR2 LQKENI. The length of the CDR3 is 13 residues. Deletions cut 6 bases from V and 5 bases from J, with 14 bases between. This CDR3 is CASSRNRVDEQYF. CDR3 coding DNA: TGTGCCAGCTCCCGCAACAGGGTCGACGAGCAGTACTTC.